This TCR beta chain came from a study of cytomegalovirus exposure and HLA in healthy donors (dated by TCRdb to the late 2010s). With regard to the full study: An earlier analysis of roughly 500 of the donors reported roughly 300 Gb of sequence data and around 120 million unique TCR beta sequences obtained from approximately 180 million T cells. Using immunosequencing, the study profiled T cell repertoires from approximately 700 subjects and related those repertoires to cytomegalovirus serostatus. The number of typed donors differed by locus: about 620-640 for A, B, C, DRB1 and DQB1; 500 to 550 for DQA1; some 590 for DPA1; and about 470 for DPB1. A separate validation cohort of 100 to 150 different subjects was used in addition to the approximately 670-subject first cohort. Donor age, sex, ethnicity and CMV serostatus were compiled alongside the repertoire data. A later genetic analysis used genome-wide SNP genotypes for 398 of the 666 donors, treating that subset as a discovery cohort. HLA typing covered class I and class II loci at four-digit resolution. High-throughput TCR immunosequencing, statistical association of individual TCRs with disease status, and machine learning were combined to predict cytomegalovirus infection status. All discovery cohort repertoires had been generated on a single sequencing platform. The genetic ancestry cluster associated with self-reported Caucasian donors included about 84% of the approximately 430 genotyped donors. About 5 DR-DQ haplotypes were handled as single units for association and clustering, since linkage in the cohort was strong. The study aimed to test whether signatures of past pathogen exposure could be identified by cataloging public T cell receptors. In the later analysis, no new phenotypic data were used to find candidate immune exposures; instead, reliance was placed on TCR beta sequences and their occurrence across donors. An earlier analysis of roughly 600 of the donors used high-throughput TCR beta sequencing to judge whether each TCR beta V gene segment behaved as functional or pseudogenic. To study patterns of TCR occurrence, a later analysis re-analyzed previously published TCR beta repertoires from around 670 donors and added high-resolution HLA genotyping. An early release that covered around 590 HLA-typed donors contained around 330 gigabases of sequencing data and tens of millions of unique TCR sequences. Across 300 to 400 genotyped donors of the cohort, an average of roughly 250,000 unique TCR beta nucleotide sequences per donor were sequenced, and 15% to 20% of those sequences were non-productive.

Study-wide findings and limitations: A group of highly shared sequence variants was considered likely to be a technical artifact of the sequencing pipeline. The earlier analysis of 450 to 700 of the donors excluded roughly 17 rarely observed V segments, including chromosome 9 orphons, because counts were too low. Correlated functional status among segregating V segments might be attributable to linkage disequilibrium, but an unknown experimental factor could not be ruled out. Most CMV-associated TCR beta chains appeared to be HLA-restricted in a later analysis, and the HLA associations seemed to be driven largely by CMV exposure. An earlier analysis of 587 of the donors showed that most TCR beta V segments appeared in productive rearrangements either about 87% or about 30% of the time, which broadly matched IMGT annotations. A further reported finding was that TCR beta sequences accurately predicted the HLA-A and HLA-B alleles for most subjects in the first cohort. Sequencing depth was assumed to be roughly uniform across donors in the presence/absence analyses, though that assumption may not hold. A later genetic analysis reported fewer N-insertions in productive TCRs among donors in an Asian-associated ancestry cluster than the roughly 700-donor mean. Three of the identified cytomegalovirus-associated TCR beta chains were confirmed in vitro to be specific for cytomegalovirus antigens. According to a later analysis, parvovirus B19, influenza, CMV and Epstein-Barr virus appeared linked to several top co-occurrence clusters. A later analysis found that HLA-associated TCR beta chains were more clonally expanded and had lower generation probabilities than equally common non-associated chains. A later genetic analysis associated a missense DCLRE1C variant with V-gene and J-gene trimming of TCR beta chains, and an independent cohort replicated the association. Most TCR sequences were seen in very few donors, while some public TCRs were found in many individuals. A later analysis associated 15,000 to 20,000 TCR beta sequences with specific HLA alleles at a false discovery rate of 0.05. The cohort was sequenced for TCR beta chains only, and without alpha or paired-chain data the features that could be detected were limited. CMV serostatus was the only immune exposure information available for the cohort. In both the original and validation cohorts, the classifier was reported to diagnose cytomegalovirus status with high specificity and sensitivity. The authors suggested that the approach could potentially be extended to other disease states and immunological phenotypes. Because HLA typing was unavailable for some donors at each locus, only the typed subset was used in association tests. In the study, about 150 TCR beta chains were listed as associated with cytomegalovirus. When HLA alleles, especially DR and DQ, strongly co-occurred, TCR associations were difficult to assign to individual alleles. Because the 87-base-pair reads could not distinguish some IMGT-functional V segments, including TRBV6-2 and TRBV6-3, those segments were excluded. A later analysis found that TCR association rates varied across HLA loci, with DRB1 alleles showing the most associated TCRs and HLA-C alleles the fewest.

The library relied on the immunoSEQ multiplex PCR assay. For the multiplex PCR, a mixture combining 60 forward primers for TCR Vbeta segments and 13 reverse primers for TCR Jbeta segments was used. A multiplex PCR assay on genomic DNA amplified the CDR3 region of rearranged TCR beta genes. The amplified TCR beta libraries were sequenced on the Illumina HiSeq System as 87-base-pair reads. As for the authors' bioinformatics: A later analysis tallied around 87 million unique TCR beta chains across the 666 repertoires, and about 12 million of those chains were shared by two or more donors. A nearest-neighbor algorithm error-corrected the raw reads and collapsed the reads into unique sequences, merging closely related sequences to remove PCR and sequencing errors. To assign V, D and J gene segments, CDR3 sequences were aligned to IMGT reference sequences. Each retained sequence needed at least a six-nucleotide match to both a V gene segment and a J gene segment. Rearrangements were called productive when the CDR3 lacked stop codons and stayed in frame with V and J; all others were non-productive. CDR3 was defined by IMGT convention, running from the second conserved V-encoded cysteine to the conserved J-encoded phenylalanine. Sequences without an unambiguous match to a single V gene segment were excluded from the earlier analysis of 587 of the donors. An earlier analysis of almost 600 of the donors classified V segments as functional when productive rearrangements were above 56.7% and as segregating when the standard deviation between donors was above 5%. To diagnose cytomegalovirus status from the catalog of TCR beta chain sequences, a statistical classification framework was built. In a later analysis, V and J genes were assigned by comparing TCR nucleotide sequences against IMGT/GENE-DB human TR gene sequences. Using the TCRdist pipeline, a later analysis assigned CDR3 sequences along with most-parsimonious VDJ recombination scenarios. In a later analysis, each TCR beta chain was defined by its CDR3 amino acid sequence together with its V-gene family, and reads lacking a unique V-gene family were excluded. To address suspected cross-contamination and a sequencing artifact, a later analysis removed 550 to 750 highly shared, low-generation-probability nucleotide sequences. For each public chain, a later analysis derived a clonal expansion index from normalized ranks of inferred template counts within each repertoire. In a later analysis, generation probabilities were computed using a VDJ recombination model fitted to out-of-frame rearrangements, and the results were checked against IGoR. Hypergeometric tests were used in a later analysis to score TCR-TCR, TCR-HLA and TCR-CMV co-occurrence, with a repertoire-size bias correction applied to the TCR pairs. A later analysis estimated false discovery rates by permuting HLA or CMV assignments 20 times. In a later analysis, co-occurring TCRs were grouped with DBSCAN, and TCRdist sequence similarity was added when clustering was performed within HLA-allele-positive subsets. Repertoires with fewer than 30,000 or more than 120,000 public chains were left out of co-occurrence clustering, as were five repertoires with anomalous nucleotide sharing. TCRdb obtained this table from immuneACCESS and retained in-frame rearrangements with V and J assigned. These tables miss some clones; where compared with another copy, unresolved V genes account for less than half of the shortfall, and the remainder is unexplained. V, J and clone size are those of that table, while D and trimming were read from the DNA. Across this sample there are under 140,000 clones, with about 80% seen only once. The biggest ten clones account for 13% of the sample.

Germline trimming amounts to 0 bases on V and 7 bases on J, with 4 as the count of junction bases outside the gene matches. The CDR3 holds 15 amino acids from the cysteine to the phenylalanine. The sequence is cut down to CDR3 DNA, 45 bases in frame from base 1. From a lookup of the germline V gene, CDR1 and CDR2 are SGDLS and YYNGEE. The cohort was made up of 666 healthy bone marrow donors. At the time of sampling, all cohort members were nominally healthy, though unrecorded immune exposures were likely present. The donor tested CMV seropositive and was one of the 289 seropositive cohort members. A peripheral blood sample was provided by each donor, and peripheral blood mononuclear cells were used for TCR beta sequencing. Genomic DNA extraction from the blood cell samples was performed with the Qiagen DNeasy Blood Extraction Kit. As to this clone: No antigen is known for it. No base quality information exists; no much larger clone differs at one position.

The origin of this receptor is a young man in good health and CMV-seropositive. The sequence is built from TRBV9 and TRBJ2-5, and TRBD1 aligns with 12 junction nucleotides. Material: PBMCs. The CDR3 corresponds to CASSVAGTGGGTQYF. In nucleotide form, the sequence is TGTGCCAGCAGCGTAGCCGGGACAGGGGGCGGGACCCAGTACTTC.